The text below deals with one TCR beta chain. Antigen specificity is unknown. This entry is derived from a study of blood T cells in healthy people across ages. Roughly 10 milliliters of peripheral blood were drawn from each donor. Germline V CDR1 and CDR2: SEHNR, FQNEAQ (reference sequence). V was pared by 7 bases and J by 2 bases, with 11 bases between. The CDR3 totals 13 residues. Study-wide points: Researchers report that TCR beta diversity correlated strongly with naive T cell percentage.

A J-beta primer mix and a sample-barcoded 5' primer were used in a second PCR of roughly 6 to 11 cycles. Each CDR3 protein is one row after TCRdb ran MiXCR on the 5' RACE reads. The profile shows 1.5 million to 2 million distinct CDR3 sequences, roughly a third of them singletons. The rearrangement joins TRBV7-9 to TRBJ1-1; D gene ambiguous. Source material: blood. The TCR originated in a woman under 40 in good health. DNA for the CDR3: TGTGCCAGCACCCCTATGACAAACACTGAAGCTTTCTTT. Translating it yields CASTPMTNTEAFF.